These T cell receptor beta chains were read from a single sample in a study of cytomegalovirus exposure and HLA in healthy donors. The repertoire was sequenced with immunoSEQ multiplex PCR; TCRdb's copy has only in-frame clones and lacks some. The data contain roughly 170,000 clones, roughly 80% of them seen just once; the ten biggest clones take up approximately 1.4%. The sample consisted of PBMCs. These receptors were taken from a man aged 25 to 40 in good health and CMV-seronegative. CDR3s include the opening cysteine and the closing phenylalanine or tryptophan. D genes are given only for firm matches. Clone size is given for some rows only: seen once, a few or many times, or a class if the clone is expanded.

TRBV2	-	-	14	TRBJ2-7	CASSDRRFSYEQYF	TGTGCCAGCAGTGACAGGCGATTTTCCTACGAGCAGTACTTC
TRBV6-5	TRBD1	-	16	TRBJ2-7	CASSSLPGTVPYEQYF	TGTGCCAGCAGTTCTCTACCAGGGACAGTTCCCTACGAGCAGTACTTC
TRBV6-5	-	-	15	TRBJ1-6	CASGLTAPRPSPLHF	TGTGCCAGCGGATTGACAGCTCCACGTCCCTCACCCCTCCACTTT
TRBV7-2	TRBD1	-	15	TRBJ1-4	CASSAQTGTNEKLFF	TGTGCCAGCAGCGCACAGACAGGGACTAATGAAAAACTGTTTTTT
TRBV28	-	-	15	TRBJ2-3	CASSFPLTLTDTQYF	TGTGCCAGCAGTTTCCCCTTGACACTCACAGATACGCAGTATTTT
TRBV19	TRBD1	once	15	TRBJ1-6	CASSISEDRGSPLHF	TGTGCCAGTAGTATAAGTGAGGACAGGGGTTCACCCCTCCACTTT
TRBV7-2	TRBD2	-	14	TRBJ2-3	CASSRSGGADAQYF	TGTGCCAGCAGCCGGAGCGGGGGGGCAGATGCGCAGTATTTT
TRBV30	-	-	15	TRBJ1-4	CAWSVASPTNEKLFF	TGTGCCTGGAGTGTCGCGTCCCCAACTAATGAAAAACTGTTTTTT
TRBV27	-	-	13	TRBJ2-1	CASSGTLYNEQFF	TGTGCCAGCAGTGGGACACTCTACAATGAGCAGTTCTTC
TRBV7-2	TRBD1	-	16	TRBJ1-1	CASRLTGGEMNTEAFF	TGTGCCAGCAGGCTGACAGGGGGCGAAATGAACACTGAAGCTTTCTTT
TRBV30	TRBD1	-	14	TRBJ1-2	CAWSVDRVRNGYTF	TGTGCCTGGAGCGTGGACAGGGTTCGAAATGGCTACACCTTC
TRBV19	-	-	16	TRBJ1-5	CASSTLQVYSNQPQHF	TGTGCCAGTAGTACCCTACAGGTGTATAGCAATCAGCCCCAGCATTTT
TRBV28	-	few	15	TRBJ2-7	CASSLLGGNSYEQYF	TGTGCCAGCAGCCTCCTAGGGGGAAACTCCTACGAGCAGTACTTC
TRBV6-5	-	-	12	TRBJ2-1	CASSLGQNEQFF	TGTGCCAGCAGTCTTGGCCAGAATGAGCAGTTCTTC
TRBV7-6	-	once	13	TRBJ2-1	CASSLSEVGEQFF	TGTGCCAGCAGCTTATCAGAGGTTGGGGAGCAGTTCTTC
TRBV5-1	TRBD1	-	15	TRBJ1-2	CASSPRTGANYGYTF	TGCGCCAGCAGCCCACGGACAGGGGCTAACTATGGCTACACCTTC
TRBV15	TRBD1	-	20	TRBJ1-1	CATSRGMRQGAISYNTEAFF	TGTGCCACCAGCAGGGGTATGAGACAGGGGGCGATTTCCTATAACACTGAAGCTTTCTTT
TRBV28	TRBD1	-	18	TRBJ1-4	CASNRAGQGAPGNEKLFF	TGTGCCAGCAACCGAGCGGGACAGGGGGCGCCGGGGAATGAAAAACTGTTTTTT
TRBV5-6	-	-	17	TRBJ1-1	CASSFYGQGSRNTEAFF	TGTGCCAGCAGCTTTTATGGGCAGGGAAGTCGGAACACTGAAGCTTTCTTT
TRBV5-1	TRBD1	-	14	TRBJ1-1	CASHQGAVNTEAFF	TGCGCCAGCCACCAGGGGGCGGTGAACACTGAAGCTTTCTTT
TRBV6-1	-	-	15	TRBJ2-5	CASSEVGSGQETQYF	TGTGCCAGCAGTGAAGTGGGTAGCGGCCAAGAGACCCAGTACTTC
TRBV7-9	-	-	15	TRBJ2-5	CASSLSSGGEETQYF	TGTGCCAGCAGCTTAAGTTCCGGGGGAGAAGAGACCCAGTACTTC
TRBV4-2	-	-	14	TRBJ2-7	CASSQERTTYEQYF	TGTGCCAGCAGCCAAGAAAGGACTACCTACGAGCAGTACTTC
TRBV4-1	TRBD1	-	14	TRBJ2-3	CASSQAQGTDTQYF	TGCGCCAGCAGCCAGGCACAGGGGACAGATACGCAGTATTTT
TRBV7-9	TRBD1	-	14	TRBJ2-7	CSSSLGQVPIEQYF	TGTTCCAGCAGCTTAGGACAGGTCCCTATCGAGCAGTACTTC
TRBV27	TRBD1	-	14	TRBJ2-7	CASSPGQFPWEQYF	TGTGCCAGCAGTCCGGGACAGTTTCCCTGGGAGCAGTACTTC
TRBV4-3	TRBD1	once	16	TRBJ1-5	CASSQEIGQGGQPQHF	TGCGCCAGCAGCCAAGAAATCGGACAGGGGGGTCAGCCCCAGCATTTT
TRBV5-1	TRBD2	-	19	TRBJ2-1	CASSSRLAGGPSSYNEQFF	TGCGCCAGCAGCTCACGACTAGCGGGAGGGCCGAGCTCCTACAATGAGCAGTTCTTC
TRBV9	-	once	14	TRBJ2-7	CASSGGILDYEQYF	TGTGCCAGCAGCGGAGGGATCCTAGACTACGAGCAGTACTTC
TRBV7-3	-	-	13	TRBJ2-7	CASSLAGTGEQYF	TGTGCCAGCAGCTTAGCAGGGACTGGCGAGCAGTACTTC
TRBV11-2	-	-	17	TRBJ1-2	CASSGYREESANYGYTF	TGTGCCAGCAGCGGGTACAGGGAAGAGAGCGCGAACTATGGCTACACCTTC
TRBV7-8	TRBD2	-	16	TRBJ2-1	CASSYLAGGPLNEQFF	TGTGCCAGCAGCTATCTAGCGGGGGGGCCTCTTAATGAGCAGTTCTTC
TRBV4-3	TRBD2	-	18	TRBJ2-1	CASSQTAGGPSSYNEQFF	TGCGCCAGCAGCCAAACAGCGGGGGGCCCTAGCTCCTACAATGAGCAGTTCTTC
TRBV28	-	-	12	TRBJ2-1	CASRRGYNEQFF	TGTGCCAGCAGAAGGGGATACAATGAGCAGTTCTTC
TRBV4-3	-	-	15	TRBJ2-7	CASSQGAGTSYEQYF	TGCGCCAGCAGCCAAGGGGCCGGGACATCCTACGAGCAGTACTTC
TRBV6-1	TRBD1	-	15	TRBJ1-1	CASSGGQGWNTEAFF	TGTGCCAGCAGTGGCGGACAGGGCTGGAACACTGAAGCTTTCTTT
TRBV5-4	TRBD1	-	14	TRBJ1-1	CASSPGQGGTEAFF	TGTGCCAGCAGCCCAGGACAGGGAGGCACTGAAGCTTTCTTT
TRBV5-1	TRBD2	-	15	TRBJ2-1	CASSSPGLAVDEQFF	TGCGCCAGCAGCTCCCCGGGACTAGCAGTCGATGAGCAGTTCTTC
TRBV18	TRBD1	-	16	TRBJ1-1	CASSRTGGGFKAEAFF	TGTGCCAGCTCTCGGACAGGGGGGGGATTTAAAGCTGAAGCTTTCTTT
TRBV4-3	-	-	15	TRBJ2-1	CASSQVGVSYNEQFF	TGCGCCAGCAGCCAAGTAGGGGTGTCCTACAATGAGCAGTTCTTC
TRBV9	-	-	16	TRBJ2-2	CASSSTSGVFTGELFF	TGTGCCAGCAGCTCGACCTCAGGGGTCTTCACCGGGGAGCTGTTTTTT
TRBV27	TRBD2	once	17	TRBJ2-7	CASSFRTSGKQSGEQYF	TGTGCCAGCAGTTTTCGAACTAGCGGGAAGCAATCTGGCGAGCAGTACTTC
TRBV27	TRBD1	-	13	TRBJ2-2	CASNQGDHGELFF	TGTGCCAGCAATCAGGGGGACCACGGGGAGCTGTTTTTT
TRBV4-3	-	-	17	TRBJ2-1	CASSQFLSGATNNEQFF	TGCGCCAGCAGCCAATTCTTGTCGGGAGCAACCAACAATGAGCAGTTCTTC
TRBV5-1	TRBD2	few	16	TRBJ2-5	CASSWGLAGGAETQYF	TGCGCCAGCAGCTGGGGACTAGCGGGGGGAGCGGAGACCCAGTACTTC
TRBV19	-	-	14	TRBJ1-2	CASSSLGVTSGYTF	TGTGCCAGTAGTTCCCTGGGAGTCACTTCTGGCTACACCTTC
TRBV6-5	-	-	15	TRBJ1-3	CASRVGNLRGNTIYF	TGTGCCAGCAGGGTGGGCAATTTACGTGGAAACACCATATATTTT
TRBV25-1	-	-	15	TRBJ1-6	CASSESARRDSPLHF	TGTGCCAGCAGTGAATCCGCCAGGCGGGATTCACCCCTCCACTTT
TRBV19	TRBD1	once	13	TRBJ2-3	CASSIQGADTQYF	TGTGCCAGTAGTATCCAGGGGGCGGATACGCAGTATTTT
TRBV5-1	-	-	15	TRBJ1-6	CASSLVWGADSPLHF	TGCGCCAGCAGCTTGGTGTGGGGCGCGGATTCACCCCTCCACTTT
TRBV7-2	-	-	13	TRBJ2-7	CASRESSTYEQYF	TGTGCCAGTAGGGAGTCTTCCACCTACGAGCAGTACTTC
TRBV9	TRBD1	-	13	TRBJ2-5	CASSAVDRGTQYF	TGTGCCAGCAGCGCGGTAGACAGGGGGACCCAGTACTTC
TRBV7-2	-	-	17	TRBJ1-2	CASSLAPPPEWNYGYTF	TGTGCCAGCAGCTTAGCGCCCCCACCCGAGTGGAACTATGGCTACACCTTC
TRBV7-9	-	-	14	TRBJ1-1	CASSTSMGRTEAFF	TGTGCCAGCAGCACTAGCATGGGACGGACTGAAGCTTTCTTT